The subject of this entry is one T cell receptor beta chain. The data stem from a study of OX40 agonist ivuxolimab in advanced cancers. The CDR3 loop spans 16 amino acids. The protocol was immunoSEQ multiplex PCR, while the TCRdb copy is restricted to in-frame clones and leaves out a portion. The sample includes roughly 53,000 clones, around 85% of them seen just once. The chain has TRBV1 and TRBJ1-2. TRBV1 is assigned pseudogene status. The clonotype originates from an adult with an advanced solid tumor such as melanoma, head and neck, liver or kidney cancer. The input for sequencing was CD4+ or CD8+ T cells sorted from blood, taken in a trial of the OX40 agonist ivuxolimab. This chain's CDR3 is CTSSNCCLRKTYGYTF. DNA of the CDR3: TGCACCAGCAGCAATTGTTGTTTGCGAAAGACCTATGGCTACACCTTC.